This T cell receptor (beta chain) was identified during a study of neoadjuvant nivolumab and ipilimumab in lung cancer. Study observations and caveats: TCR receptors were sequenced in few samples. TCR richness and clonality were higher in tumors than adjacent uninvolved lung. Resected-tumor TCR richness correlated positively with pretherapy blood richness. From pretherapy to surgery, tumor richness and clonality rose with dual therapy.

TCRdb keeps only in-frame clones here, not all; method: immunoSEQ multiplex PCR. The repertoire holds tens of thousands of clones, with approximately 84% as singletons. The CDR3 length is 13 residues. Trimming cost V 7 bases and J 3 bases; bases outside gene matches: 8. Germline V gene sequence: CDR1 SQVTM, CDR2 ANQGSEA. As concerns this clone: Antigen unknown.

The rearrangement joins TRBV29-1 to TRBJ1-2, with 7 bases that match TRBD1. The material sequenced was peripheral blood, taken before neoadjuvant nivolumab, alone or with ipilimumab. This receptor was obtained from an adult with non-small cell lung cancer. The CDR3 sequence is CSATPRGDYGYTF. The CDR3 coding sequence is TGCAGCGCCACGCCCAGGGGGGACTATGGCTACACCTTC.